This T cell receptor beta chain was sequenced during a study of blood T cell repertoires in COVID-19. The CDR3 is 13 residues long. V was pared by 10 bases and J by 8 bases, with 8 bases of the junction left unmatched. CDR1 LNHDA and CDR2 SQIVND come from the germline V gene (reference sequence). Symptom resolution, clearance, or two negative PCRs marked donors in Cohort 3 as recovered. TCRdb's copy holds only in-frame clones and misses some; the assay was immunoSEQ multiplex PCR. Of approximately 250,000 clones listed, approximately 86% are singletons. Sequenced input: PBMCs or T cells enriched from blood (not recorded which). The V gene is TRBV19, the J gene TRBJ1-5; the match to TRBD1 covers 10 bases. This clonotype was obtained from a woman in her thirties who had recovered from COVID-19. CDR3 nucleotide sequence: TGTGCCACCGGGACAGGGGCGGGTGAGCCCCAGCATTTT. Protein sequence: CATGTGAGEPQHF.